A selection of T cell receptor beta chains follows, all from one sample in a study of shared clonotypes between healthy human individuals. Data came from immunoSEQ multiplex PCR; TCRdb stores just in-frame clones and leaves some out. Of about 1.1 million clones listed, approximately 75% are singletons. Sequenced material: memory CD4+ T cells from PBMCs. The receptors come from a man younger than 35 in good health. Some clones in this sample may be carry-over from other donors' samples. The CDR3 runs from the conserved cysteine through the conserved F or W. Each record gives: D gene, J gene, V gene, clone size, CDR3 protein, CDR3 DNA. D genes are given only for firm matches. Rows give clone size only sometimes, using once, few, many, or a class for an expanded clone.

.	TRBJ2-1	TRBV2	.	CASGIIRLNEQFF	TGTGCCAGCGGGATTATCCGCCTCAATGAGCAGTTCTTC
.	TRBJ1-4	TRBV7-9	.	CASSRTRAGEKLFF	TGTGCCAGCAGTCGTACCCGTGCCGGTGAAAAACTGTTTTTT
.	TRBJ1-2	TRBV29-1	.	CSVPPRATLGPNYGYTF	TGCAGCGTTCCTCCCAGGGCGACATTGGGGCCCAACTATGGCTACACCTTC
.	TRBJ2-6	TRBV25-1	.	CASSDVRVGANVLTF	TGTGCCAGCAGTGATGTCCGGGTTGGGGCCAACGTCCTGACTTTC
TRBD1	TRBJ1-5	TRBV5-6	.	CASSFSTGGQPQHF	TGTGCCAGCAGCTTCTCGACAGGGGGTCAGCCCCAGCATTTT
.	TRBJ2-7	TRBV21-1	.	CASSKGSTGYEQYF	TGTGCCAGCAGCAAGGGGAGCACAGGCTACGAGCAGTACTTC
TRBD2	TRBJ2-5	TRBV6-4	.	CASNPAGVEETQYF	TGTGCCAGCAATCCGGCGGGAGTGGAAGAGACCCAGTACTTC
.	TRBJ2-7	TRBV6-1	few	CASSVQGQSSYEQYF	TGTGCCAGCAGTGTTCAAGGACAGAGCTCCTACGAGCAGTACTTC
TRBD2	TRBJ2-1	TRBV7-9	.	CASSRGLAGPYNEQFF	TGTGCCAGCAGTAGAGGACTAGCGGGCCCCTACAATGAGCAGTTCTTC
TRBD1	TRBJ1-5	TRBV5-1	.	CASSLNQGAGQPQHF	TGCGCCAGCAGCTTGAACCAGGGGGCTGGTCAGCCCCAGCATTTT
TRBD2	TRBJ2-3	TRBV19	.	CASRLAGASVDTQYF	TGTGCCAGTAGATTAGCGGGGGCTTCGGTTGATACGCAGTATTTT
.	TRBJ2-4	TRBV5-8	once	CASRGKAKNIQYF	TGTGCCAGCAGGGGTAAAGCCAAAAACATTCAGTACTTC
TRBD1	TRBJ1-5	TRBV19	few	CASSIGDRGTNQPQHF	TGTGCCAGTAGTATCGGGGACAGGGGAACCAATCAGCCCCAGCATTTT
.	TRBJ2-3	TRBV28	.	CATILGLSTDTQYF	TGTGCCACCATACTAGGCCTCAGCACAGATACGCAGTATTTT
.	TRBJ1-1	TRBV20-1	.	CRGHKDTEAFF	TGCAGGGGGCATAAGGACACTGAAGCTTTCTTT
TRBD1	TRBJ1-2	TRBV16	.	CASSQPGGQRYNYGYTF	TGTGCCAGCAGCCAACCCGGGGGACAGCGATATAACTATGGCTACACCTTC
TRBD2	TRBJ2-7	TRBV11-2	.	CASSSPSGRNYEQYF	TGTGCCAGCAGCTCTCCTAGCGGGAGAAATTACGAGCAGTACTTC
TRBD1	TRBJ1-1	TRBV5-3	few	CARNNTGATEAFF	TGTGCCAGAAACAATACAGGGGCCACTGAAGCTTTCTTT
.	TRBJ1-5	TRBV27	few	CASGAGRVRPQHF	TGTGCCAGCGGGGCAGGCCGCGTGCGGCCCCAGCATTTT
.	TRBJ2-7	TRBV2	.	CASNRGSYEQYF	TGTGCCAGCAACCGCGGAAGCTACGAGCAGTACTTC
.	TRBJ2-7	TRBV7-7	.	CASSLVAGFHEQYF	TGTGCCAGCAGCTTAGTAGCAGGCTTTCACGAGCAGTACTTC
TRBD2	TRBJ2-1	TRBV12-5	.	CASQTGGSYNEQFF	TGTGCTAGTCAGACGGGGGGCTCCTACAATGAGCAGTTCTTC
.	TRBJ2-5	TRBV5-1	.	CASSIGRDKRETQYF	TGCGCCAGCAGCATAGGCCGGGACAAAAGAGAGACCCAGTACTTC
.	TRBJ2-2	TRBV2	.	CASSEEGVSSGELFF	TGTGCCAGCAGTGAAGAGGGGGTCTCCTCCGGGGAGCTGTTTTTT
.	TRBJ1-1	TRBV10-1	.	CASSETPDWSSWRPLNTEAFF	TGCGCCAGCAGTGAGACCCCCGATTGGTCCAGCTGGAGGCCTTTGAACACTGAAGCTTTCTTT
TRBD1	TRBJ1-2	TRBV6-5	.	CASSNRGRWDGYTF	TGTGCCAGCAGTAACAGGGGGCGCTGGGATGGCTACACCTTC
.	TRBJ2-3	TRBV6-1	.	CASSEDRVKDTQYF	TGTGCCAGCAGTGAAGACAGGGTGAAAGATACGCAGTATTTT
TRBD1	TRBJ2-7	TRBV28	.	CASSSTGTGTSYEQYF	TGTGCCAGCAGTTCGACCGGGACAGGGACTTCCTACGAGCAGTACTTC
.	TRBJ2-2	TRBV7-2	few	CASSTAQGKRGELFF	TGTGCCAGCAGCACCGCGCAGGGGAAGAGGGGGGAGCTGTTTTTT
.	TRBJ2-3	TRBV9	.	CASSVENTDTQYF	TGTGCCAGCAGCGTAGAAAACACAGATACGCAGTATTTT
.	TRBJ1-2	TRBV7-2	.	CASSLTGAYGYTF	TGTGCCAGCAGCCTGACAGGTGCCTATGGCTACACCTTC
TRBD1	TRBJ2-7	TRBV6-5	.	CASSSKWDRGRKYF	TGTGCCAGCAGTTCTAAATGGGACAGGGGGCGTAAGTACTTC
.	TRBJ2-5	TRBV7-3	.	CASSLNWNGEQETQYF	TGTGCCAGCAGCTTAAACTGGAACGGGGAGCAAGAGACCCAGTACTTC
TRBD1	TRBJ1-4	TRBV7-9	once	CASSPGVDRVREKLFF	TGTGCCAGCAGCCCGGGGGTAGACAGGGTCCGGGAAAAACTGTTTTTT
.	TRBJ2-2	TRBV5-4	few	CASSLAGRRSTGELFF	TGTGCCAGCAGCTTGGCGGGACGCCGTAGCACCGGGGAGCTGTTTTTT
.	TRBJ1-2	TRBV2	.	CASSERGRGTLSHTF	TGTGCCAGCAGTGAACGAGGACGGGGAACCCTCTCACACACCTTC
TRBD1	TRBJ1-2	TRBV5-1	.	CASSIQGADYGYTF	TGCGCCAGCAGTATACAGGGGGCGGACTATGGCTACACCTTC
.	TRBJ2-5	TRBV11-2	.	CASRGNRRGQETQYF	TGTGCCAGCAGGGGGAACAGGCGGGGTCAAGAGACCCAGTACTTC
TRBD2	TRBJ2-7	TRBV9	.	CASSPIGLAGVGEQYF	TGTGCCAGCAGCCCAATCGGACTAGCGGGAGTAGGCGAGCAGTACTTC
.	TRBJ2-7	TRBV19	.	CASSIVQGYEQYF	TGTGCCAGTAGTATAGTACAGGGCTACGAGCAGTACTTC
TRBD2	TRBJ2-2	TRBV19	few	CASSSSGRMNTGELFF	TGTGCCAGTAGTTCGAGCGGGAGAATGAACACCGGGGAGCTGTTTTTT
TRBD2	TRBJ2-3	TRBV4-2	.	CASSRLLAGGPGDTQYF	TGTGCCAGCAGCCGCCTACTAGCGGGAGGGCCTGGAGATACGCAGTATTTT
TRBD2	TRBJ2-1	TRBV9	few	CASSVSGRMVGEQFF	TGTGCCAGCAGCGTTAGCGGGAGAATGGTAGGTGAGCAGTTCTTC
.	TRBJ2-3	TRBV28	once	CASTPPNTDTQYF	TGTGCCAGCACCCCCCCCAACACAGATACGCAGTATTTT
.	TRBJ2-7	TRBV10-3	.	CAISSQVSYEQYF	TGTGCCATCAGTTCCCAGGTATCCTACGAGCAGTACTTC
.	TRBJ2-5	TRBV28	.	CASASEGPQYF	TGTGCCAGCGCCTCGGAAGGGCCCCAGTACTTC
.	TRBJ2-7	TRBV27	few	CASSLSISSEQYF	TGTGCCAGCAGTTTATCTATATCGTCCGAGCAGTACTTC
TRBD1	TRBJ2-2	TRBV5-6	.	CASSLGPTGVPGELFF	TGTGCCAGCAGCTTGGGACCGACAGGGGTGCCCGGGGAGCTGTTTTTT